The sequence of this T cell receptor (beta chain) was determined in a study of T cell responses to AZD1222 COVID-19 vaccine. Whole-study results and caveats: Samples come after the peak T cell response, not at day 14. CD4 TCRs covered the whole spike, strongest at regions 160-218 and 743-854. Increases in Spike-specific TCR breadth and depth were seen after two AZD1222 doses. Clonal diversity may have been underestimated, and the donors were mostly white British, with more females than males.

As to this clone: Its antigen is currently unknown.

Repertoires were generated with immunoSEQ multiplex PCR, while TCRdb's copy carries only in-frame clones and drops some. The sample records roughly 90,000 clones, roughly nine tenths being singletons. Germline CDR1 is SGHAT and CDR2 is FQNNGV. The CDR3 loop spans 18 amino acids. V lost 0 bases to trimming and J lost 1 base, with 19 bases between them. The chain couples TRBV11-2 to TRBJ2-7; D might be TRBD2 (7 bases). Sequenced here: peripheral blood, sampled 28 days after the second AZD1222 dose. This sequence originates from an adult who received the AZD1222 COVID-19 vaccine. The DNA of the CDR3 is TGTGCCAGCAGCTTAGAAGAATCGGGGGGCGCTTTGTCCTACGAGCAGTACTTC. Translation gives CASSLEESGGALSYEQYF.